The T cell receptor (beta chain) described here comes from a study of T cell responses to AZD1222 COVID-19 vaccine. The table came from immunoSEQ multiplex PCR; TCRdb's copy has only in-frame clones and leaves some out. Altogether about 110,000 clones are present, about 80% being singletons, with the ten largest covering roughly 10%. Turning to this clone: The identical CDR3 is also encoded by other nucleotide sequences in the sample.

This CDR3 has 16 residues. Germline CDR1 MGHRA, CDR2 YSYEKL. J was trimmed by 6 bases and V by 2 bases; bases with no gene match: 8. The TCR was taken from an adult in good health. This sample comprised peripheral blood, obtained on day 0 of AZD1222 vaccination. The rearrangement uses TRBV4-1 and TRBJ2-2; 8 nucleotides align to TRBD2. The CDR3 spells CASSQSSGGLPGELFF. CDR3 bases: TGCGCCAGCAGCCAATCGAGCGGGGGCTTACCCGGGGAGCTGTTTTTT.